This TCR beta chain was captured by sequencing in a study of human T cells and chemical hapten exposure (dated by TCRdb to the early 2020s). With regard to the full study: For sensitization, 2% DPC in acetone was applied to a roughly 2 cm by roughly 2 cm area of upper inner arm skin. The patient cohort, mostly female, included alopecia areata with under or over 50% scalp involvement, alopecia totalis and alopecia universalis. This study followed changes in the peripheral blood TCR repertoire in vivo during primary and secondary sensitization of alopecia patients to the hapten diphenylcyclopropenone (DPC). Blood samples were taken from patients before sensitization (week 0) and then at 2, 6 and about 24 weeks after DPC sensitization. Patch testing on the upper back used Finn chambers containing 0.01% DPC, with scoring done after 6 days according to International Contact Dermatitis Research Group standards. Weekly therapeutic DPC doses were additionally applied to the scalp of patients throughout the roughly 22-week study period. The libraries were sequenced as a pool, and the TCR yield per sample differed mostly because of small variations in library volumes within the pool. Roughly 30 alopecia patients provided blood for TCR sequencing at one to four time points (pre-sensitization, 2, 6 and 24 weeks). The full study reports these points: Expanded TCRs formed significantly more large CDR3 similarity clusters than pre-sensitization or healthy control sets, consistent with antigen-driven responses. DPC sensitization did not change the number of TCRs with a frequency above 1 in 1000, and there was no evidence of changes in global repertoire structure. All patients had alopecia, a presumed autoimmune disease, so their immune response might differ from that of healthy individuals. The number of PT1 expanded TCRs positively correlated with patch test score, significant at thresholds 8, 16 and 32 but not 4. After repeated subsampling, changes were observed in the strength of the expansion versus patch-test correlation and in the threshold at which the correlation became significant.

The sample holds a few counts of this clonotype. There is no known antigen for this receptor. No base qualities exist here, and no much larger clone lies one base off it. Library construction relied on RACE. Sequencing relied on a NextSeq 500. During library preparation, unique molecular identifiers were attached to individual cDNA molecules so that TCRs could be counted in a quantitative, reproducible way. For every blood RNA sample, sequencing covered both the TCR alpha and TCR beta chains. From the authors' description of their analysis: A median of about 89,000 TCRs per sample was observed, with a range of roughly 20,000 to 750,000. V, J and CDR3 annotation of the TCR reads was performed with the Decombinator software suite. For the PS versus PT1 abundance plots, all samples were subsampled to the same number of TCRs (28,000). TCRs were defined as expanded if absent before sensitization and observed at least eight times at the 2-week time point. TCRdb handled the public reads itself, with Q25 trimming in fastp and clone calling in MiXCR, and kept productive beta chains. CDR3 protein sequences are deduplicated, and each keeps its most common genes and DNA. TCRdb's processing, not the study's, gives the V and J calls here. The sample table holds roughly 100,000 distinct CDR3 sequences, of which approximately 11% were seen once. Clones ranked in the top ten supply roughly 3.2% of the sample.

The time point label corresponds to: patch test 1, 2 weeks after DPC sensitization. The meaning of the sample's treatment or condition label: therapeutic diphenylcyclopropenone sensitization with weekly scalp DPC. At each patch-test visit, blood was drawn before the patch test was applied. Patients were considered eligible if aged 18 to 70, diagnosed with alopecia and deemed suitable for DPC therapy, and patients were excluded if pregnant. Total RNA was extracted from unfractionated whole blood collected in Tempus Blood RNA tubes. The specimen was whole blood, collected in connection with sensitization to the hapten diphenylcyclopropenone (DPC). This TCR came from a woman aged 40 to 50 with alopecia areata. Some clones in this sample may be carry-over from other donors' samples.

The DNA is as follows: TGTGCCAGCAGCGTTCTTCAAAACCCGGCCACAGATACGCAGTATTTT. This gives the protein CASSVLQNPATDTQYF. The chain joins TRBV9 to TRBJ2-3; there is no confident call for the D gene. Taken from cysteine to phenylalanine, the CDR3 has 16 residues. Kept here is only the CDR3 DNA, which spans 48 bases and is read in frame from base 1. The CDR1 and CDR2 encoded by the germline V gene are SGDLS and YYNGEE. V and J are truncated by 2 bases and 2 bases respectively, leaving an intervening sequence of 15 bases.